This T cell receptor beta chain was found in a study of blood T cells in healthy people across ages. Overall study results and limits: With age, beta diversity per million T cells declined roughly linearly, significantly by roughly 40.

There are a few counts of this clonotype. Its antigen remains unknown. With a J-beta primer mix and a sample-barcoded 5' primer, a second PCR ran roughly 7 to 11 cycles. Sequencing recovered at least 3 million CDR3-containing paired-end reads from each sample. TCRdb processed the 5' RACE reads anew with MiXCR; each CDR3 protein has one entry. In the table there are more than 900,000 distinct CDR3 sequences, under 35% of which are singletons. The germline CDR1 and CDR2 sequences are MNHNY and SVGAGI (reference sequence). The CDR3 contains 15 residues. The V and J ends lost 5 bases and 3 bases, in that order; junction bases with no gene match: 6. The same sample was also studied in work on T cells of mothers and their children.

The sequence derives from a woman in her thirties or forties in good health. The sequencing sample was made of blood. The chain links TRBV6-6 to TRBJ1-4, with TRBD1 matching 7 bases. CDR3 DNA: TGTGCCAGCAGTACTACAGGGGTGGCTAATGAAAAACTGTTTTTT. It is translated as CASSTTGVANEKLFF.